This T cell receptor (beta chain) comes out of a study of blood T cells in healthy people across ages. This CDR3 is 14 amino acids long. The germline V and J ends were trimmed by 5 bases and 5 bases, with 16 bases remaining between them. Germline lookup yields CDR1 SGHTA and CDR2 FQGNSA. Alongside a J-beta primer mix, a sample-barcoded 5' primer served in a second PCR lasting roughly 6 to 12 cycles. A single record per CDR3 protein comes from TCRdb applying MiXCR to the 5' RACE reads. Of 800,000 to 950,000 distinct CDR3 sequences listed, about 28% were seen once; the top ten hold more than 8.5%. These data were also reused for a study on T cells of mothers and their children.

The chain has TRBV7-2 and TRBJ2-7; no firm D call. This TCR was recovered from a woman between 40 and 50 years old in good health. Sequences were obtained from blood. The CDR3 region has the DNA TGTGCCAGCAGCCCCCAGCTGAGTCGGGACGAGCAGTACTTC. It yields the protein CASSPQLSRDEQYF. Full variable domain (outside the CDR3, taken from reference TRBV7-2 and TRBJ2-7): GAGVSQSPSNKVTEKGKDVELRCDPISGHTALYWYRQSLGQGLEFLIYFQGNSAPDKSGLPSDRFSAERTGGSVSTLTIQRTQQEDSAVYLCASSPQLSRDEQYFGPGTRLTVT.